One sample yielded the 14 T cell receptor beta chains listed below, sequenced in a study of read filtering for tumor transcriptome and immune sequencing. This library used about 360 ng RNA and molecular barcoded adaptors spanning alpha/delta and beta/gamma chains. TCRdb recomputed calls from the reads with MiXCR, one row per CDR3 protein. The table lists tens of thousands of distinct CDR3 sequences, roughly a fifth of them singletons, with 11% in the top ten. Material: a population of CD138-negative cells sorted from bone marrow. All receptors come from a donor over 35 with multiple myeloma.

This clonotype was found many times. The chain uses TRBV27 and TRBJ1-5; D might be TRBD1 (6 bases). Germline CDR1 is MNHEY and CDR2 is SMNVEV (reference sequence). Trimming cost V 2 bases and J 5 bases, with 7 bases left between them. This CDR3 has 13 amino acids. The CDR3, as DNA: TGTGCCAGCAGTTTAAAGGGGGATCAGCCCCAGCATTTT. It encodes CASSLKGDQPQHF.

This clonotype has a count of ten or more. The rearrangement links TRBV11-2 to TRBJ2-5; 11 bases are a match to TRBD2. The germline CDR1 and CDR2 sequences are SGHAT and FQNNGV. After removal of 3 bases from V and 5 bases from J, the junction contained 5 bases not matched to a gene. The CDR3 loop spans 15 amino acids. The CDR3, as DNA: TGTGCCAGCAGCTTGACTAGCGGGGCGAGGGAGACCCAGTACTTC. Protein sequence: CASSLTSGARETQYF.

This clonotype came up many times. The CDR3 protein is CASSLDVAGNQPQHF. The CDR3, as DNA: TGTGCCAGCAGCTTAGATGTCGCAGGAAATCAGCCCCAGCATTTT. The chain links TRBV7-9 to TRBJ1-5; D is undetermined. The CDR3 totals 15 residues. V was pared by 1 base and J by 4 bases, with 11 bases between. CDR1 is SEHNR and CDR2 is FQNEAQ in the germline V gene (reference sequence).

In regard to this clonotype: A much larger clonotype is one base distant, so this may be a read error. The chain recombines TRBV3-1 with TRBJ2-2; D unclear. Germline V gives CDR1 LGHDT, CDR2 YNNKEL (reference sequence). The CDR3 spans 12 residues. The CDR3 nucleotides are TGTGCCAGCAGCCTAGTCACCAGGGAGCTGTTTTTT. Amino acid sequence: CASSLVTRELFF.

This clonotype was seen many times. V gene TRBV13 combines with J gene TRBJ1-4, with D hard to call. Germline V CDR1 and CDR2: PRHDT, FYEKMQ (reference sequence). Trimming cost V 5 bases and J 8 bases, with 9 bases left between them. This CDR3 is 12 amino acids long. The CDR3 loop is CASSRQGEKLFF. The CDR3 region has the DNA TGTGCCAGCAGCAGACAAGGGGAAAAACTGTTTTTT.

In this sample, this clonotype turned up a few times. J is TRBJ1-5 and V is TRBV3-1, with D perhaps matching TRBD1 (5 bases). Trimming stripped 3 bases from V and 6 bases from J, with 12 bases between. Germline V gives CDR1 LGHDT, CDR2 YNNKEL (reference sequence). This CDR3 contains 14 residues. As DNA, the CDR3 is TGTGCCAGCAGCCAGCAGGGTTTGGCTCAGCCCCAGCATTTT. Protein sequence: CASSQQGLAQPQHF. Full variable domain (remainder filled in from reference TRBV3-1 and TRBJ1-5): DTAVSQTPKYLVTQMGNDKSIKCEQNLGHDTMYWYKQDSKKFLKIMFSYNNKELIINETVPNRFSPKSPDKAHLNLHINSLELGDSAVYFCASSQQGLAQPQHFGDGTRLSIL.

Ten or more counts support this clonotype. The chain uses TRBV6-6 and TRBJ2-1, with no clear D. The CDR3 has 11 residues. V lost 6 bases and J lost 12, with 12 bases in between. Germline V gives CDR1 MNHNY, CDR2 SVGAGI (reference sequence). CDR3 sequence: CASSFRAWQFF. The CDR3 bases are TGTGCCAGCAGCTTCCGGGCATGGCAGTTCTTC.

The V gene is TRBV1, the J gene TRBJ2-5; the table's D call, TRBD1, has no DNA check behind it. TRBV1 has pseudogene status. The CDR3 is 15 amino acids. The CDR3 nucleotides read TGCACCAGGCACCAACCCTGGGGAAAGCAAGGGACCCAGTACTTC. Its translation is CTRHQPWGKQGTQYF.

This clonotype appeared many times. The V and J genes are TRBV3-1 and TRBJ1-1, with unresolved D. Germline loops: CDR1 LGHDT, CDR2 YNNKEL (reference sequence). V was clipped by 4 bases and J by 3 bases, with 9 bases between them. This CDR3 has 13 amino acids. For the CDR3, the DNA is TGTGCCAGCAGCCCCCACACCTACACTGAAGCTTTCTTT. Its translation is CASSPHTYTEAFF. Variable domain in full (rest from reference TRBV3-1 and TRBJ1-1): DTAVSQTPKYLVTQMGNDKSIKCEQNLGHDTMYWYKQDSKKFLKIMFSYNNKELIINETVPNRFSPKSPDKAHLNLHINSLELGDSAVYFCASSPHTYTEAFFGQGTRLTVV.

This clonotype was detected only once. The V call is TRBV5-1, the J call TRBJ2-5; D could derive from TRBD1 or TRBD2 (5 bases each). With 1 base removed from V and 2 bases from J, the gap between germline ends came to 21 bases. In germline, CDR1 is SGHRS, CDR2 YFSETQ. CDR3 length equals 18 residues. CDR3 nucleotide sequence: TGCGCCAGCAGCTTGTGGGGGAGCGGCGAGAGGAAACAAGAGACCCAGTACTTC. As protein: CASSLWGSGERKQETQYF.

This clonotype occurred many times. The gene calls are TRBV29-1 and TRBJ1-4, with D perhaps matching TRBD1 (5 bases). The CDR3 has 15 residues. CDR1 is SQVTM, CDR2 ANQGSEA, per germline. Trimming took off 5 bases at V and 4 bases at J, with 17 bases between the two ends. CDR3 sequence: CSVSLGGDINEKLFF. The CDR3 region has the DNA TGCAGCGTTTCCCTCGGGGGAGATATTAATGAAAAACTGTTTTTT.

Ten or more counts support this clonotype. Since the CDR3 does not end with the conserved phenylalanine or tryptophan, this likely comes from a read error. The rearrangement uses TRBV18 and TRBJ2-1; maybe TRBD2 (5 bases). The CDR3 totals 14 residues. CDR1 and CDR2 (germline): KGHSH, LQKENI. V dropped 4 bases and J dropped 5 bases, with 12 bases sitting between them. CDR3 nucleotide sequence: TGTGCCAGCTCACTTTTGGACGGGAACAATGAGCAGTTCCTC. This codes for CASSLLDGNNEQFL.

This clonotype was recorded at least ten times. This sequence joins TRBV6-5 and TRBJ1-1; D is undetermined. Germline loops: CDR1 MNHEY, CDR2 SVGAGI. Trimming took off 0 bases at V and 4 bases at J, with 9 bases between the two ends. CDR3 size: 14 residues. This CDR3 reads CASSYSSYITEAFF. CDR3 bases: TGTGCCAGCAGTTACTCGAGTTATATCACTGAAGCTTTCTTT.

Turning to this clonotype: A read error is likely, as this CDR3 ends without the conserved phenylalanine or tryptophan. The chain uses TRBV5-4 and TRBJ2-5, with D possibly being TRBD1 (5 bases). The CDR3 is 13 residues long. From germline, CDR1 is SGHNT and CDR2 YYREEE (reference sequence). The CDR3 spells CASSITGQVTQYI. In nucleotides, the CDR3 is TGTGCCAGCAGCATTACAGGTCAAGTGACCCAGTACATC.